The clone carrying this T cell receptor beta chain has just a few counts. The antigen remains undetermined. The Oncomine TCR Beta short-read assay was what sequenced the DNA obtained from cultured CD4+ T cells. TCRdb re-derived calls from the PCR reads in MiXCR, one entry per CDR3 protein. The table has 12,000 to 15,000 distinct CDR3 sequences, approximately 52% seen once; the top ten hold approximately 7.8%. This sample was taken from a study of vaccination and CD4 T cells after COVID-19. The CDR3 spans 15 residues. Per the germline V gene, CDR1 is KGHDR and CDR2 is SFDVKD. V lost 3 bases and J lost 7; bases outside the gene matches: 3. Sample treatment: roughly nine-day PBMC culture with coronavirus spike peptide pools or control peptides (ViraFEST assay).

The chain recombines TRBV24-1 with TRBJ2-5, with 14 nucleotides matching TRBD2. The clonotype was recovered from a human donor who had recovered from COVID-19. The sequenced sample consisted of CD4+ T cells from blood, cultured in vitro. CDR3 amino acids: CATSDMGLAGATQYF. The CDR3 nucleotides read TGTGCCACCAGTGATATGGGACTAGCGGGGGCGACCCAGTACTTC.